The 29 T cell receptor beta chains below were found in one sample sequenced in a study of identical twins. TCRdb re-called the 5' RACE reads with MiXCR, one entry per CDR3 protein. The sample contains approximately 890,000 distinct CDR3 sequences, 10% to 15% of which appear only once. These same records also appear under a second study, on yellow fever vaccine responses in identical twins.

What was sequenced was PBMCs. The receptors here all came from a woman younger than 35 in good health.

This chain joins TRBV7-2 and TRBJ1-4; D gene uncertain. Looked up from germline, CDR1 is SGHTA and CDR2 is FQGNSA. The ends were cut back, 1 base at V and 7 bases at J, with 13 bases in the middle. This CDR3 contains 15 residues. DNA for the CDR3: TGTGCCAGCAGCTTAGATTCCAAGCGGAGTGAAAAACTGTTTTTT. Its protein is CASSLDSKRSEKLFF.

This clonotype was seen a handful of times. The junction departs from germline at one end; a sequencing error may be responsible. CDR3: CASSFGLNWIF. CDR3 in DNA: TGTGCCAGCAGCTTCGGGCTGAATTGGATCTTT. The chain recombines TRBV7-9 with TRBJ1-1, with no clear D. Germline V lookup: CDR1 SEHNR, CDR2 FQNEAQ (reference sequence). The CDR3 loop spans 11 amino acids.

This clonotype was seen a handful of times. The V gene is TRBV12-3 or TRBV12-4, the J gene TRBJ2-1; 9 nucleotides match TRBD2. This CDR3 comprises 15 residues. After removal of 10 bases from V and 2 bases from J, the junction contained 9 bases not matched to a gene. The CDR3 bases are TGTGCCACCGGGGCGGGAGGGAACCCCTACAATGAGCAGTTCTTC. Encoded protein: CATGAGGNPYNEQFF.

The table lists this clonotype with a few counts. J is TRBJ1-1 and V is TRBV14; D ambiguous. This CDR3 is built from 16 residues. V shed 3 bases and J shed 0 bases, with 14 bases lying between them. In germline, CDR1 is SGHDN, CDR2 FVKESK. The CDR3 is CASSQEDPGMNTEAFF. The CDR3 region has the DNA TGTGCCAGCAGCCAGGAGGACCCGGGCATGAACACTGAAGCTTTCTTT.

This chain joins TRBV4-1 and TRBJ2-3; maybe TRBD2 (6 bases). This CDR3 has 15 amino acids. From germline, CDR1 is MGHRA and CDR2 YSYEKL. Deletions cut 1 base from V and 5 bases from J, with 13 bases between. CDR3 in DNA: TGCGCCAGCAGCCAAGGGGGTAGCGGAAGAGATACGCAGTATTTT. The encoded protein is CASSQGGSGRDTQYF.

This clonotype was detected only a few times. V is TRBV4-1 and J is TRBJ2-5, with 10 bases lining up with TRBD2. V lost 5 bases and J lost 2; bases outside the gene matches: 14. CDR3 length equals 18 residues. From germline, CDR1 is MGHRA and CDR2 YSYEKL. The CDR3: CASSYTPSGSGRQETQYF. CDR3 nucleotides: TGCGCCAGCAGCTACACCCCCTCGGGTAGCGGGAGGCAAGAGACCCAGTACTTC.

Concerning this clonotype itself: This may stem from a read error, because a much larger clone lies one nucleotide away. The CDR3 coding sequence is TGTGCCAGCAGTGAAGTGCCAGATACGCAGTATTTT. The encoded protein is CASSEVPDTQYF. This sequence joins TRBV2 and TRBJ2-3; no definite D call. V was trimmed by 1 base and J by 4 bases, leaving 3 bases between them. Germline V CDR1 and CDR2: SNHLY, FYNNEI. The CDR3 length is 12 residues.

The V call is TRBV6-1, the J call TRBJ2-7, with D possibly called TRBD1 or TRBD2 (5 bases each). V lost 6 bases, J lost 0 bases, and 15 bases lay in between. Germline-derived CDR1 and CDR2 are MNHNS and SASEGT. The CDR3 is made up of 15 amino acids. The CDR3 coding sequence is TGTGCCAGCAGACCCTTACTAGGGGTCTCCTACGAGCAGTACTTC. Translation: CASRPLLGVSYEQYF.

This clonotype was observed many times. The chain is built from TRBV12-3 or TRBV12-4 and TRBJ2-7; D is undetermined. The CDR3 covers 11 residues. The germline V and J ends were trimmed by 5 bases and 5 bases, with 7 bases remaining between them. CDR3 DNA sequence: TGTGCCAGCAGTCCCCAGGACGAGCAGTACGTC. It specifies CASSPQDEQYV.

This rearrangement joins TRBV20-1 to TRBJ2-7; D ambiguous. The CDR3 loop spans 13 amino acids. Trimming stripped 4 bases from V and 1 base from J, with 11 bases between. Per the germline V gene, CDR1 is DFQATT and CDR2 is SNEGSKA (reference sequence). In DNA form, the CDR3 reads TGCAGTGCTAACCACTGGGGATCCTACGAGCAGTACTTC. It encodes CSANHWGSYEQYF.

This clonotype was picked up a small number of times. This chain joins TRBV28 and TRBJ2-3, with 13 bases aligning to TRBD2. CDR3 length: 18 residues. With V trimmed by 7 bases and J by 5 bases, 15 bases remained unmatched. Germline lookup yields CDR1 MDHEN and CDR2 SYDVKM. The CDR3 region has the DNA TGTGCCAGCAACTTATCCCCCCGGACTAGCGGGAGTTTAGATACGCAGTATTTT. The encoded protein is CASNLSPRTSGSLDTQYF.

The genes are TRBV12-3 or TRBV12-4 and TRBJ2-2, with 7 nucleotides matching TRBD1. CDR3 size: 14 residues. The V and J ends lost 5 bases and 2 bases, in that order; junction bases with no gene match: 2. CDR3 region: CASSGDRNTGELFF. For the CDR3, the DNA is TGTGCCAGCAGTGGGGACAGAAACACCGGGGAGCTGTTTTTT.

The CDR3 loop is CASSFNGGDTGELFF. The CDR3 region has the DNA TGTGCCAGCAGTTTCAACGGGGGTGACACCGGGGAGCTGTTTTTT. The chain is built from TRBV12-3 or TRBV12-4 and TRBJ2-2, with D perhaps TRBD2 (6 bases). The ends were cut back, 3 bases at V and 3 bases at J, with 11 bases in the middle. This CDR3 has 15 residues.

This chain uses TRBV16 with TRBJ1-1; unclear D gene. Between the trimmed V and J ends, which lost 5 bases and 0 bases, there was a span of 10 bases. There are 14 residues in the CDR3. Per germline, CDR1 KGHSY and CDR2 FQNENV. The CDR3 sequence: CASSYRRMNTEAFF. Here the CDR3 DNA reads TGTGCCAGCAGCTACAGACGGATGAACACTGAAGCTTTCTTT.

This rearrangement joins TRBV28 to TRBJ2-1, with 9 bases identical to TRBD1. Germline values: CDR1 MDHEN, CDR2 SYDVKM. The CDR3 sequence is 13 residues long. J gave up 7 bases and V 4 bases, and 2 bases lay outside the gene matches. The CDR3 DNA follows: TGTGCCAGCAGTTACAGGGGGCGAAATGAGCAGTTCTTC. Amino acids: CASSYRGRNEQFF.

This clonotype showed up many times. The gene calls are TRBV2 and TRBJ2-7; 7 bases agree with TRBD1. In germline, CDR1 is SNHLY, CDR2 FYNNEI. CDR3 size: 15 residues. V lost 3 bases, J lost 0 bases, and 5 bases stayed unmatched. The CDR3 bases are TGTGCCAGCAGTGAGGTGGACAGGCTCTCCTACGAGCAGTACTTC. This translates into CASSEVDRLSYEQYF.

On this clonotype: One end of the junction does not line up with germline, which may come from a read error. This chain joins TRBV11-2 and TRBJ1-6, with a possible D match to TRBD1 (6 bases). CDR1 is SGHAT and CDR2 is FQNNGV in the germline V gene. The CDR3 totals 15 residues. The CDR3 loop reads CASSLGGAVNSPLHF. CDR3 nucleotides: TGTGCCAGTAGCTTAGGGGGGGCTGTTAATTCACCCCTCCACTTT.

This clonotype has only a few counts. V gene TRBV20-1 combines with J gene TRBJ2-7; 8 positions match TRBD2. CDR3 length: 14 residues. Unmatched junction bases numbered 5, after V lost 1 base and J lost 3 bases. The germline CDR1 and CDR2 sequences are DFQATT and SNEGSKA (reference sequence). The CDR3 DNA sequence: TGCAGTGCTAGAGTGGCGGGGGGAAACTACGAGCAGTACGTC. Its translation: CSARVAGGNYEQYV.

This rearrangement joins TRBV12-3 or TRBV12-4 to TRBJ2-3; D is unclear. The CDR3 has 16 residues. Trimming left V 5 bases short and J 0 bases short, with 15 bases between. DNA of the CDR3: TGTGCCAGCAGTCCAGAGATTGGAGTAAGCACAGATACGCAGTATTTT. Encoded protein: CASSPEIGVSTDTQYF.

This clonotype occurred many times. The chain couples TRBV24-1 to TRBJ2-5, with D maybe TRBD2 (5 bases). The CDR3 is made up of 14 amino acids. Trimming shortened V by 2 bases and J by 1 base, and 7 bases separated the two germline ends. The V gene's germline CDR1 is KGHDR and CDR2 SFDVKD. The CDR3 region is CATSDSSPQETQYF. The CDR3 DNA reads as TGTGCCACCAGTGATTCTAGCCCCCAAGAGACCCAGTACTTC.

This clonotype has a handful of counts. This likely comes from a read error, as the CDR3 has no conserved phenylalanine or tryptophan at its end. This rearrangement joins TRBV7-9 to TRBJ2-1; the D is unclear. The germline CDR1 and CDR2 sequences are SEHNR and FQNEAQ (reference sequence). The length of the CDR3 is 13 residues. V shed 0 bases and J shed 6 bases, with 6 bases lying between them. CDR3 nucleotide sequence: TGTGCCAGCAGCTTAGCGCGCGTCAATGAGCAGTTCGTC. Protein product: CASSLARVNEQFV.

This clonotype was found a few times. The rearrangement joins TRBV12-3 or TRBV12-4 to TRBJ2-5; D unclear. This CDR3 has 16 amino acids. V was cut by 1 base and J by 3 bases, with 15 bases left in between. CDR3 sequence: CASSLVQAGAEETQYF. For the CDR3, the DNA is TGTGCCAGCAGTTTAGTACAAGCAGGCGCAGAAGAGACCCAGTACTTC.

This sequence joins TRBV20-1 and TRBJ2-5, with 8 bases matching TRBD2. The CDR3 has 14 residues. Germline V gives CDR1 DFQATT, CDR2 SNEGSKA (reference sequence). V shed 2 bases and J 1 base; nucleotides not matched to a gene: 3. CDR3 protein: CSARTLAAQETQYF. For the CDR3, the DNA is TGCAGTGCTAGAACACTAGCGGCCCAAGAGACCCAGTACTTC.

The V and J genes are TRBV28 and TRBJ2-2, with 7 bases fitting TRBD2. The CDR3 loop spans 14 amino acids. Looked up from germline, CDR1 is MDHEN and CDR2 is SYDVKM. Trimming removed 2 bases from V and 10 bases from J; junction bases left unmatched: 7. CDR3 coding DNA: TGTGCCAGCAGTTTAGGGCTAGCGGTGGCGGAGCTGTTTTTT. Its protein product is CASSLGLAVAELFF. Using reference TRBV28 and TRBJ2-2 for the parts outside the CDR3, the full variable domain is DVKVTQSSRYLVKRTGEKVFLECVQDMDHENMFWYRQDPGLGLRLIYFSYDVKMKEKGDIPEGYSVSREKKERFSLILESASTNQTSMYLCASSLGLAVAELFFGEGSRLTVL.

In this sample, this clonotype turned up once. This chain joins TRBV28 and TRBJ1-6; D is unresolved. CDR3 length: 12 residues. From germline, CDR1 is MDHEN and CDR2 SYDVKM. With 3 bases removed from V and 9 bases from J, the gap between germline ends came to 6 bases. As DNA, the CDR3 is TGTGCCAGCAGTTTTGATCCTTCACCCCTCCACTTT. It translates to CASSFDPSPLHF.

This clonotype occurred a few times. This chain uses TRBV5-1 with TRBJ2-1; D gene ambiguous. V gave up 3 bases and J gave up 2 bases, with 12 bases separating them. Germline V gene sequence: CDR1 SGHRS, CDR2 YFSETQ. The CDR3 sequence is 15 residues long. The CDR3 DNA is TGCGCCAGCAGCTCCTTTACGGCTACCTACAATGAGCAGTTCTTC. Translating it yields CASSSFTATYNEQFF.

J is TRBJ1-1 and V is TRBV3-1, with unresolved D. CDR3 length: 18 amino acids. CDR1 is LGHDT, CDR2 YNNKEL, per germline (reference sequence). Trimming stripped 1 base from V and 4 bases from J, with 22 bases between. CDR3 region: CASSQGPNGRGWSTEAFF. The CDR3 nucleotides read TGTGCCAGCAGCCAAGGCCCAAACGGACGAGGTTGGAGCACTGAAGCTTTCTTT. Full variable domain (outside the CDR3, taken from reference TRBV3-1 and TRBJ1-1): DTAVSQTPKYLVTQMGNDKSIKCEQNLGHDTMYWYKQDSKKFLKIMFSYNNKELIINETVPNRFSPKSPDKAHLNLHINSLELGDSAVYFCASSQGPNGRGWSTEAFFGQGTRLTVV.

The chain employs TRBV5-6 and TRBJ2-2; TRBD2 matches at 7 bases. After removal of 4 bases from V and 7 bases from J, the junction contained 10 bases not matched to a gene. CDR1 and CDR2 from the germline V gene are SGHDT and YYEEEE. This CDR3 contains 15 residues. The CDR3 spells CASSPGTMVFGELFF. The DNA of the CDR3 is TGTGCCAGCAGCCCCGGGACTATGGTCTTCGGGGAGCTGTTTTTT.

A few counts support this clonotype. This rearrangement joins TRBV2 to TRBJ2-5, with D maybe TRBD2 (5 bases). Germline CDR1 SNHLY, CDR2 FYNNEI. This CDR3 comprises 14 residues. The V and J ends lost 4 bases and 3 bases respectively, with 12 bases between them. CDR3 DNA: TGTGCCAGCAGTGCCCTGGACTCTGAAGAGACCCAGTACTTC. This sequence encodes CASSALDSEETQYF. Complete variable domain (other parts from reference TRBV2 and TRBJ2-5): EPEVTQTPSHQVTQMGQEVILRCVPISNHLYFYWYRQILGQKVEFLVSFYNNEISEKSEIFDDQFSVERPDGSNFTLKIRSTKLEDSAMYFCASSALDSEETQYFGPGTRLLVL.